A single count supports the clone carrying this TCR delta chain. As yet, its antigen is unknown. Sequences come from RNA converted to cDNA by reverse transcription. Pooled V-gene forward primers with one constant-region reverse primer generated the CDR3 amplicons by multiplex PCR. TCRdb reanalyzed the multiplex PCR reads using CATT. The table has over 20,000 delta-chain clones, 8% to 10% seen once; the top ten hold roughly 0.98%. These data belong to a study of Vδ1+ human thymocytes. After alphabeta T cell depletion, CD3+ Vdelta1+ Vdelta2- thymocytes were sorted. Purity of the sorted Vdelta1+ thymocytes ranged from roughly 96% to 99.6%. General study findings and limits: Highly polyclonal TRG and TRD repertoires with Gaussian CDR3 length distributions appeared in thymus. Despite high sort purity, about a fifth of thymic T cell receptor delta sequences were Vdelta2.

Germline-derived CDR1 and CDR2 are TSWWSYY and QGS. The CDR3 sequence is 14 residues long. The sequence was obtained from a child in the first two years of life who had congenital heart surgery. The sequenced sample was Vdelta1+ gamma-delta thymocytes from the thymus. Subset specified: FACS-sorted CD3+ TCRalphabeta- TCRVdelta1+ TCRVdelta2- thymocytes. There is no J gene call, but TRDV1 is given as the V gene; no check of the table's D call, TRDD3, against the DNA was made. The CDR3 reads CALGIFRGIDKLIF. The DNA for the CDR3 is TGTGCTCTTGGGATATTCCGGGGGATCGATAAACTCATTTTT.